This T cell receptor (beta chain) was observed in a study of cytomegalovirus exposure and HLA in healthy donors. Both 60 Vbeta primers and 13 Jbeta primers went into the PCR. Sequencing used immunoSEQ multiplex PCR; TCRdb keeps in-frame clones, though not all of them. Here the sample spans some 130,000 clones, 8.9% being singletons. As concerns this clone: The antigen remains unidentified.

Study-level findings and limits: An assumption of roughly uniform sequencing depth across donors underlay the presence/absence analyses. TCR beta V segments were, for the most part, productive about 87% or about 30% of the time in an earlier analysis. It was only CMV serostatus that was available as immune exposure information.

The J segment lost 6 bases and the V segment lost 3 bases, leaving 6 bases of the junction unmatched. Per germline, CDR1 KGHSH and CDR2 LQKENI. This CDR3 comprises 15 residues. Donors had nominal health at sampling but likely had unrecorded immune exposures. V gene TRBV18 combines with J gene TRBJ1-5, with 9 bases lining up with TRBD1. The TCR was taken from a woman between 35 and 50 years old in good health and CMV-seropositive. Source material: PBMCs. In nucleotides, the CDR3 is TGTGCCAGCTCACCGACAGGGGGAATTGTTCAGCCCCAGCATTTT. Its translation: CASSPTGGIVQPQHF.